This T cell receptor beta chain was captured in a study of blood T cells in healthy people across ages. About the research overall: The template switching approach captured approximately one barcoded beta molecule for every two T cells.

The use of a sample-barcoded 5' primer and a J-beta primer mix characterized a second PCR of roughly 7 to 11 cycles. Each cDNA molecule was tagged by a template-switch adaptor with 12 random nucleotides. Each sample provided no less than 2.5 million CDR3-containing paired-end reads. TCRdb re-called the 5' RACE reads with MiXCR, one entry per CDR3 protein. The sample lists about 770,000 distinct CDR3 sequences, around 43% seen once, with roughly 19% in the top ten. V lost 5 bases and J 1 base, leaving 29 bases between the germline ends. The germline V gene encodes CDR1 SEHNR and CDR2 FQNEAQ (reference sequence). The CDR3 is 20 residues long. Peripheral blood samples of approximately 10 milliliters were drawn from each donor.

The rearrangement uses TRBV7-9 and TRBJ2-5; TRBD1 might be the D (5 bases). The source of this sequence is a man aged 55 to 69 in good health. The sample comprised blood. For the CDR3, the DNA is TGTGCCAGCAGCCCACCAACCCCCTGGGCTACAGGTCCCACCCAAGAGACCCAGTACTTC. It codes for CASSPPTPWATGPTQETQYF.